Each of the 5 T cell receptor beta chains below was sequenced from the same sample in a study of response to subunit inactivated influenza vaccine. MiXCR was run by TCRdb on the RT-PCR reads, yielding one entry per CDR3 protein. This sample has fewer than 600,000 distinct CDR3 sequences, with less than 7.5% found just once. The sample here was PBMCs from blood, taken about 23 months after vaccination. The receptors originated from a man between 50 and 75 years old who received an inactivated influenza vaccine.

In its sample, this clonotype was seen a few times. The chain employs TRBV20-1 and TRBJ2-1; 7 bases line up with TRBD2. This CDR3 has 14 amino acids. From germline, CDR1 is DFQATT and CDR2 SNEGSKA (reference sequence). The J segment lost 7 bases and the V segment lost 0 bases, leaving 6 bases of the junction unmatched. DNA for the CDR3: TGCAGTGCTAGAGACTCGGGAGGCTTGAATGAGCAGTTCTTC. Residues: CSARDSGGLNEQFF.

A remark on this clonotype: Being one base from a much bigger clone, this may be a read error. This chain uses TRBV2 with TRBJ2-7, with D tentatively TRBD1 (6 bases). The CDR3 is 14 residues long. Trimming pared 7 bases from V and 3 bases from J, leaving 16 bases between. Germline assignment: CDR1 SNHLY and CDR2 FYNNEI. DNA for the CDR3: TGTGCCAGCACTGCAAACAGGGCTAACTACGAGCAGTACTTC. Its protein product is CASTANRANYEQYF.

This clonotype was picked up many times. The chain is built from TRBV12-3 or TRBV12-4 and TRBJ1-5; D is undetermined. The CDR3 runs to 14 residues. Trimming stripped 5 bases from V and 0 bases from J, with 8 bases between. The CDR3 DNA reads as TGTGCCAGCAGTATGTATGGTAGCAATCAGCCCCAGCATTTT. This gives the protein CASSMYGSNQPQHF.

This clonotype has at least ten counts. V gene TRBV15 combines with J gene TRBJ2-1; D unclear. Looked up from germline, CDR1 is LNHNV and CDR2 is YYDKDF (reference sequence). V was cut by 3 bases and J by 0 bases, with 12 bases left in between. CDR3 length equals 16 residues. CDR3 coding DNA: TGTGCCACCAGCAGGAGCCCCGGCAGCTCCTACAATGAGCAGTTCTTC. The encoded protein is CATSRSPGSSYNEQFF.

The CDR3 sequence: CASSLGHRLAGDNEQFF. CDR3 nucleotides: TGTGCCAGCAGCTTAGGTCATAGACTAGCGGGAGACAATGAGCAGTTCTTC. The chain combines TRBV11-1 with TRBJ2-1, with 12 bases aligning to TRBD2. J gave up 5 bases and V 1 base, and 6 bases lay outside the gene matches. The germline gives CDR1 SGHAT, CDR2 FQDESV (reference sequence). The CDR3 runs 17 residues.